A single sample gave rise to the 4 T cell receptor beta chains below, sequenced in a study of T-cell memory formation after mild COVID-19. TCRdb processed the 5' RACE reads anew with MiXCR; each CDR3 protein has one entry. Altogether approximately 340,000 distinct CDR3 sequences are present, 13% being singletons, with the ten largest covering about 21%. Sequenced sample: PBMCs or a T cell subset sorted from them (not recorded which). The receptor set was obtained from a man between 18 and 29 years old who had mild COVID-19 (a few samples of this study predate the infection). Cell type and time point are not known.

This clonotype was counted a few times. This chain uses TRBV7-3 with TRBJ2-6, with D uncertain. CDR3 length: 16 amino acids. The V end lost 1 base, the J end lost 4 bases, and 11 bases lay between the germline ends. Germline V gene sequence: CDR1 SGHTA, CDR2 FQGTGA. The CDR3, as DNA: TGTGCCAGCAGCTTAATGGGGATCTCCGGGGCCAACGTCCTGACTTTC. This gives the protein CASSLMGISGANVLTF.

The table lists this clonotype with a few counts. The V and J genes are TRBV10-3 and TRBJ2-3; tentatively, D is TRBD2 (5 bases). CDR1 is ENHRY and CDR2 is SYGVKD in the germline V gene. With 4 bases removed from V and 4 bases from J, the gap between germline ends came to 18 bases. This CDR3 has 16 amino acids. This CDR3 reads CAISAGDRGVSDTQYF. The DNA for the CDR3 is TGTGCCATCAGTGCCGGGGATCGTGGCGTCTCAGATACGCAGTATTTT.

J is TRBJ1-1 and V is TRBV5-6, with D possibly matching TRBD1 (5 bases). The CDR3 is made up of 15 amino acids. The germline V gene encodes CDR1 SGHDT and CDR2 YYEEEE. V lost 2 bases and J 0 bases, leaving 11 bases between the germline ends. The CDR3, as DNA: TGTGCCAGCAGCTTACCCCCAGGGATGAACACTGAAGCTTTCTTT. This encodes CASSLPPGMNTEAFF.

This chain links TRBV20-1 with TRBJ1-6, with D tentatively TRBD1 (5 bases). Germline V gene lookup returns CDR1 DFQATT and CDR2 SNEGSKA (reference sequence). The CDR3 runs 14 residues. Deletions cut 4 bases from V and 2 bases from J, with 9 bases between. The chain's CDR3 is CSAKGMPYNSPLHF. For the CDR3, the DNA is TGCAGTGCTAAGGGGATGCCCTATAATTCACCCCTCCACTTT.